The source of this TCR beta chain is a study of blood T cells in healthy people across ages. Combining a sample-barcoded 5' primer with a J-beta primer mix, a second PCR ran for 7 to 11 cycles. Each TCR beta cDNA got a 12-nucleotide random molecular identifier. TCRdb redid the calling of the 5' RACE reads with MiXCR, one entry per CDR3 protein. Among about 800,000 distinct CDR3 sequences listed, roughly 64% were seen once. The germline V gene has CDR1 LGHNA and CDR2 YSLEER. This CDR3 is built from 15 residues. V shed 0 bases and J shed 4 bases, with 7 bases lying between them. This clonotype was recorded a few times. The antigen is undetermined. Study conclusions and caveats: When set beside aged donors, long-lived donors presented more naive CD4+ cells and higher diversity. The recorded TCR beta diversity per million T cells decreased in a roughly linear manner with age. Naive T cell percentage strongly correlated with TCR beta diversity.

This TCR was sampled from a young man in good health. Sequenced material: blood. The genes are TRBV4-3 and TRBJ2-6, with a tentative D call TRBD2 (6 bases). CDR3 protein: CASSQESGGANVLTF. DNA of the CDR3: TGCGCCAGCAGCCAAGAAAGCGGGGGGGCCAACGTCCTGACTTTC.